One and the same sample provided the 22 T cell receptor beta chains below, sequenced in a study of CD8 T cells in ankylosing spondylitis. Each CDR3 protein is one row after TCRdb ran MiXCR on the 5' RACE reads. In the table there are 230,000 or so distinct CDR3 sequences, 18% of which are singletons. The sample taken for sequencing was blood, either unsorted or a sorted T cell fraction (not recorded which). Every receptor here comes from a male donor with ankylosing spondylitis or in good health (not recorded which).

This clonotype was seen a few times. The genes are TRBV27 and TRBJ2-2; 9 bases align to TRBD2. Germline trimming cut 8 bases from V and 5 bases from J; bases unmatched to any gene: 18. The germline gives CDR1 MNHEY, CDR2 SMNVEV (reference sequence). The CDR3 runs to 18 residues. CDR3 sequence: CASGTELAGPLGTGELFF. CDR3 in DNA: TGTGCCAGCGGAACGGAACTAGCGGGTCCTCTGGGAACCGGGGAGCTGTTTTTT.

This clonotype was recorded a few times. The chain carries TRBV27 and TRBJ2-2; 10 bases are a match to TRBD2. The CDR3 totals 16 residues. After removal of 1 base from V and 3 bases from J, the junction contained 2 bases not matched to a gene. Germline CDR1 and CDR2: MNHEY and SMNVEV (reference sequence). This CDR3 is CASSLYGTSDTGELFF. The CDR3 nucleotides read TGTGCCAGCAGTTTATACGGGACTAGCGACACCGGGGAGCTGTTTTTT.

This clonotype was counted only a few times. The V and J genes are TRBV20-1 and TRBJ2-7; 8 bases line up with TRBD2. CDR3 length: 16 residues. Losses at the gene ends were 0 bases for V and 3 bases for J; bases not matched to a gene: 10. CDR1 is DFQATT and CDR2 is SNEGSKA in the germline V gene (reference sequence). CDR3 protein: CSARDPTSGRDYEQYF. The CDR3 bases are TGCAGTGCTAGAGATCCCACCAGCGGGAGAGACTACGAGCAGTACTTC.

The table lists this clonotype with a few counts. V usage is TRBV11-1 and J usage is TRBJ2-2, with 11 positions matching TRBD2. Per germline, CDR1 SGHAT and CDR2 FQDESV (reference sequence). J gave up 4 bases and V 1 base, and 5 bases lay outside the gene matches. CDR3 size: 17 residues. The CDR3 sequence: CASSLERLAGTTGELFF. In DNA form, the CDR3 reads TGTGCCAGCAGCTTAGAAAGACTAGCGGGAACCACCGGGGAGCTGTTTTTT.

In this sample, this clonotype turned up a few times. The chain carries TRBV29-1 and TRBJ2-5, with 9 bases lining up with TRBD1. The J segment lost 2 bases and the V segment lost 4 bases, leaving 5 bases of the junction unmatched. The CDR3 covers 14 residues. Germline CDR1 is SQVTM and CDR2 is ANQGSEA. CDR3 loop: CSVARTGEQETQYF. The CDR3 bases are TGCAGCGTTGCCCGGACAGGGGAGCAAGAGACCCAGTACTTC. The whole variable domain, filled in from reference TRBV29-1 and TRBJ2-5, reads SAVISQKPSRDICQRGTSLTIQCQVDSQVTMMFWYRQQPGQSLTLIATANQGSEATYESGFVIDKFPISRPNLTFSTLTVSNMSPEDSSIYLCSVARTGEQETQYFGPGTRLLVL.

This clonotype was seen a handful of times. The V call is TRBV29-1, the J call TRBJ2-5; 9 bases align to TRBD2. The CDR3 extends over 16 amino acids. Trimming took 1 base from V and 4 from J; bases not matched to a gene: 10. Germline V gives CDR1 SQVTM, CDR2 ANQGSEA. Here the CDR3 DNA reads TGCAGCGTTGAAGGTGGGGCGGGAGGGCCGCCAGAGACCCAGTACTTC. Amino acids: CSVEGGAGGPPETQYF.

This clonotype was observed many times. The J gene is TRBJ2-7, the V gene TRBV10-2, with a weak D call TRBD2 (5 bases). V lost 4 bases to trimming and J lost 3 bases, with 19 bases between them. The CDR3 is 16 residues long. Germline loops: CDR1 WSHSY, CDR2 SAAADI. CDR3 nucleotides: TGCGCCAGCAGTGGGCCCCTGGGCGGAGGCCACTACGAGCAGTACTTC. It translates to CASSGPLGGGHYEQYF.

Only a few counts were recorded for this clonotype. The CDR3 region has the DNA TGCAGCGTTGAACCCGCCGGGCAGGCGGAGACCCAGTACTTC. Residues: CSVEPAGQAETQYF. The genes are TRBV29-1 and TRBJ2-5; D is unresolved. CDR3 length: 14 amino acids. Trimming removed 2 bases at V and 5 bases at J, with 15 bases between. Germline V CDR1 and CDR2: SQVTM, ANQGSEA.

This sequence joins TRBV11-2 and TRBJ2-1, with 10 bases that match TRBD2. Looked up from germline, CDR1 is SGHAT and CDR2 is FQNNGV. CDR3 length: 18 amino acids. After removal of 2 bases from V and 6 bases from J, the junction contained 13 bases not matched to a gene. CDR3 sequence (DNA): TGTGCCAGCAGCTTATTAGGACTAGCGGAACGAGGTGGCAATGAGCAGTTCTTC. Amino acid sequence: CASSLLGLAERGGNEQFF.

This clonotype was seen at least ten times. J is TRBJ2-7 and V is TRBV29-1; the D gene could be TRBD1 or TRBD2 (6 bases each). Germline V gene data show CDR1 as SQVTM and CDR2 as ANQGSEA. The length of the CDR3 is 12 residues. Trimming removed 6 bases at V and 3 bases at J, with 12 bases between. The CDR3 here is CSVEGHHYEQYF. CDR3 coding DNA: TGCAGCGTGGAGGGACACCACTACGAGCAGTACTTC.

This clonotype has only a few counts. CDR3 nucleotide sequence: TGTGCCAGCAGCCAGGGTTTTAACTACGAGCAGTACTTC. It encodes CASSQGFNYEQYF. The J gene is TRBJ2-7, the V gene TRBV11-1; a possible D gene is TRBD1 (5 bases). This CDR3 comprises 13 residues. The germline gives CDR1 SGHAT, CDR2 FQDESV (reference sequence). V was shortened by 5 bases and J by 3 bases, with 11 bases between the two germline ends.

This clonotype appeared a few times. The chain couples TRBV11-2 to TRBJ2-1, with 9 bases matching TRBD2. From germline, CDR1 is SGHAT and CDR2 FQNNGV. J was trimmed by 10 bases and V by 5 bases; bases with no gene match: 6. This CDR3 has 13 residues. The CDR3 loop reads CASSPILAGEQFF. CDR3 bases: TGTGCCAGCAGCCCAATCCTAGCGGGAGAGCAGTTCTTC.

The chain joins TRBV11-2 to TRBJ2-2; 9 nucleotides line up with TRBD1. The J segment lost 1 base and the V segment lost 1 base, leaving 7 bases of the junction unmatched. The CDR3 runs 18 residues. In germline, CDR1 is SGHAT, CDR2 FQNNGV. In DNA form, the CDR3 reads TGTGCCAGCAGCTTAGTTTCGGACAGGGGAGGGAACACCGGGGAGCTGTTTTTT. Protein product: CASSLVSDRGGNTGELFF. The entire variable domain, with the rest obtained from reference TRBV11-2 and TRBJ2-2, is as follows: EAGVAQSPRYKIIEKRQSVAFWCNPISGHATLYWYQQILGQGPKLLIQFQNNGVVDDSQLPKDRFSAERLKGVDSTLKIQPAKLEDSAVYLCASSLVSDRGGNTGELFFGEGSRLTVL.

Ten or more counts support this clonotype. The chain carries TRBV5-1 and TRBJ2-5; a weak D match, TRBD1 (6 bases). Germline CDR1 is SGHRS and CDR2 is YFSETQ. V was trimmed by 0 bases and J by 2 bases, leaving 17 bases between them. CDR3 length: 17 residues. Written as DNA, the CDR3 is TGCGCCAGCAGCTTGGGGGGAGTAGGACAGCCACAAGAGACCCAGTACTTC. Translated: CASSLGGVGQPQETQYF.

Ten or more counts support this clonotype. The chain uses TRBV20-1 and TRBJ1-5; 9 bases match TRBD1. Unmatched junction bases numbered 2, after V lost 0 bases and J lost 5 bases. Germline CDR1 is DFQATT and CDR2 is SNEGSKA (reference sequence). The CDR3 has 14 amino acids. For the CDR3, the DNA is TGCAGTGCTAGAGATTGGACAGGGGATCAGCCCCAGCATTTT. It translates to CSARDWTGDQPQHF.

This clonotype was seen only a few times. The rearrangement uses TRBV4-1 and TRBJ1-3, with D uncertain. Germline V CDR1 and CDR2: MGHRA, YSYEKL. V shed 8 bases and J shed 4 bases, with 12 bases lying between them. The CDR3 covers 13 residues. The CDR3 is CASREGGGNTIYF. The CDR3 DNA reads TGCGCCAGCCGGGAGGGAGGCGGAAACACCATATATTTT.

There are a few counts of this clonotype. The genes are TRBV27 and TRBJ2-7, with 10 nucleotides matching TRBD2. The CDR3 extends over 15 amino acids. CDR1 MNHEY and CDR2 SMNVEV come from the germline V gene (reference sequence). Losses at the gene ends were 5 bases for V and 2 bases for J; bases not matched to a gene: 6. The CDR3 DNA reads TGTGCCAGCAGTATAGCGGGGGGAACTACCTACGAGCAGTACTTC. Protein: CASSIAGGTTYEQYF.

This clonotype was seen more than once but under ten times. This chain connects TRBV18 to TRBJ2-3, with 7 bases matching TRBD1. V shed 6 bases and J 0 bases; nucleotides not matched to a gene: 6. The CDR3 runs to 15 residues. Germline V gives CDR1 KGHSH, CDR2 LQKENI. For the CDR3, the DNA is TGTGCCAGCTCTGGACAGGCACAAAGCACAGATACGCAGTATTTT. Translation gives CASSGQAQSTDTQYF.

The gene calls are TRBV27 and TRBJ1-2; TRBD1 matches 7 bases. This CDR3 comprises 15 residues. Trimming at V came to 0 bases and at J to 0 bases, leaving 1 base not matched to a gene. Germline assignment: CDR1 MNHEY and CDR2 SMNVEV (reference sequence). CDR3 amino acids: CASSLSGTANYGYTF. The CDR3 DNA is TGTGCCAGCAGTTTATCCGGGACAGCTAACTATGGCTACACCTTC.

The chain links TRBV4-3 to TRBJ2-1; TRBD2 might be the D (6 bases). Germline V gives CDR1 LGHNA, CDR2 YSLEER. V was cut by 3 bases and J by 6 bases, with 15 bases left in between. CDR3 length: 15 amino acids. CDR3 DNA sequence: TGCGCCAGCAGCCAGGCCCTAGGACTATTCAATGAGCAGTTCTTC. Translated: CASSQALGLFNEQFF.

This clonotype was recorded many times. This chain uses TRBV20-1 with TRBJ2-5, with TRBD2 identical over 8 bases. Looked up from germline, CDR1 is DFQATT and CDR2 is SNEGSKA (reference sequence). J was trimmed by 4 bases and V by 6 bases; bases with no gene match: 10. This CDR3 contains 14 residues. The chain's CDR3 is CSAPAGEGPETQYF. Written as DNA, the CDR3 is TGCAGTGCGCCAGCGGGAGAGGGTCCAGAGACCCAGTACTTC.

This clonotype was detected a few times. At one of its ends the junction is not consistent with the germline gene, which may arise from a read error. The chain has TRBV12-3 or TRBV12-4 and TRBJ2-3, with TRBD2 identical over 7 bases. The CDR3 totals 14 residues. CDR3 amino acids: CASSLAVLTDTQYF. The CDR3 DNA is TGTGCCAGCAGTCTAGCGGTTTTGACAGATACGCAGTATTTT.